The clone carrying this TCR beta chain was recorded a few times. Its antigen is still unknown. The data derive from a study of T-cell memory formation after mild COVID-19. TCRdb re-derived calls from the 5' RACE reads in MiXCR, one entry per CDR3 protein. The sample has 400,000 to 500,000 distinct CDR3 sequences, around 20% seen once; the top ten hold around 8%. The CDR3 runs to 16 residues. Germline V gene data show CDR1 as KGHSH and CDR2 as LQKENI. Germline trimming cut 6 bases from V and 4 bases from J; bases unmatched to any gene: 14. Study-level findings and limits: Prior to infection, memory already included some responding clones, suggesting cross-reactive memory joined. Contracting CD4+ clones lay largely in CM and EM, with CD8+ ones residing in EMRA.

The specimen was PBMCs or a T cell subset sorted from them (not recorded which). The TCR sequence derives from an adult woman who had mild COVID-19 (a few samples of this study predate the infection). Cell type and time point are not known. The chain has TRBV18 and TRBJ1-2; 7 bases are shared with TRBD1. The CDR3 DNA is TGTGCCAGCTCCCACAGACAGGGTCTGGATTCCTATGGCTACACCTTC. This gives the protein CASSHRQGLDSYGYTF.